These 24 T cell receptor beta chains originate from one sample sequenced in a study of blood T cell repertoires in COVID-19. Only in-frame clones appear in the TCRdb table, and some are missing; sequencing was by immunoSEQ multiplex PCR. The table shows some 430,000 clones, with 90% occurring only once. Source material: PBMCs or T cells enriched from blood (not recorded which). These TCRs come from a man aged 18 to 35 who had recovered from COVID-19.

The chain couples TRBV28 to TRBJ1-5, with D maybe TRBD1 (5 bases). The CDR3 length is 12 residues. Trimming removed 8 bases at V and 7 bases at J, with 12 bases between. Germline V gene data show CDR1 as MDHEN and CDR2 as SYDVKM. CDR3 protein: CASFRGGQPQHF. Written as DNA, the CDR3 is TGTGCCAGCTTTAGGGGTGGCCAGCCCCAGCATTTT.

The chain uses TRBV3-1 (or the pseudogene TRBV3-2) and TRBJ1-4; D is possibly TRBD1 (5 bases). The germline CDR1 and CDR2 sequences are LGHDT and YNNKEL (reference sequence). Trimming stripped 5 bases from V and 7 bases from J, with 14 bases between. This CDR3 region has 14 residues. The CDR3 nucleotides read TGTGCCAGCAGCTCCACAGGAGGGGCTGAAAAACTGTTTTTT. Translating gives CASSSTGGAEKLFF.

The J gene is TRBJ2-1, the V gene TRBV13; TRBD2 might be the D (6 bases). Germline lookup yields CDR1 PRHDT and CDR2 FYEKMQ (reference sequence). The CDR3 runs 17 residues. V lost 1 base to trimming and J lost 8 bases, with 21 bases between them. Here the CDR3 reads CASSLDSVGLKGDEQFF. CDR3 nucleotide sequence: TGTGCCAGCAGCTTAGACTCCGTGGGACTCAAGGGCGATGAGCAGTTCTTC.

CDR3 protein: CASSPSSSSLYGYTF. CDR3 nucleotides: TGTGCCAGCTCACCCTCGTCGTCCTCCCTCTATGGCTACACCTTC. This sequence joins TRBV18 and TRBJ1-2; no clear D. Germline values: CDR1 KGHSH, CDR2 LQKENI. The V end was cut by 3 bases, the J end by 4 bases, with 15 bases between. The CDR3 has 15 residues.

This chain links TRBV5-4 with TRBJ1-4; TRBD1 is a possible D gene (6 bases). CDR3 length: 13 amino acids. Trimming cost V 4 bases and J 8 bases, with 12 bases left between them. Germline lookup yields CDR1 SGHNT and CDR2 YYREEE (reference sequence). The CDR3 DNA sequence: TGTGCCAGCAGCATACCGGGACAAGAAAAACTGTTTTTT. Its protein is CASSIPGQEKLFF.

CDR3 sequence: CASSLAGPAGNTIYF. CDR3 nucleotides: TGTGCCAGCAGCTTAGCGGGCCCTGCTGGAAACACCATATATTTT. The chain links TRBV7-9 to TRBJ1-3; the D is unclear. Germline lookup yields CDR1 SEHNR and CDR2 FQNEAQ (reference sequence). The CDR3 runs 15 residues. V was clipped by 0 bases and J by 2 bases, with 8 bases between them.

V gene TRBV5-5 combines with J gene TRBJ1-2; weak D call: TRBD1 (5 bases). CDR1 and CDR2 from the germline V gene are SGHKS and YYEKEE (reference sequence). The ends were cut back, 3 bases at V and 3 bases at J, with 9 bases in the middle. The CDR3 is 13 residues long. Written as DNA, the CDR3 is TGTGCCAGCAGCTCTGGACAAGACTATGGCTACACCTTC. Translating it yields CASSSGQDYGYTF.

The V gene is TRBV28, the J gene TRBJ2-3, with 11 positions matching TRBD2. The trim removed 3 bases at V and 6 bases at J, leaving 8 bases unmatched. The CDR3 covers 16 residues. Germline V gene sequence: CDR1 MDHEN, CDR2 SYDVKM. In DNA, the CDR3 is TGTGCCAGCAGTTTTAGCAGTACTAGCGGGAGTGATACGCAGTATTTT. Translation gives CASSFSSTSGSDTQYF.

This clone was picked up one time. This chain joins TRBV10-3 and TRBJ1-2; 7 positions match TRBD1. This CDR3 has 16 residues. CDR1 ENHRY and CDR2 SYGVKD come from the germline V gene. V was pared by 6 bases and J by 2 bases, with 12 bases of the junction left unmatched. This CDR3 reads CAISDSGGRPNYGYTF. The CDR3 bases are TGTGCCATCAGCGATTCAGGGGGACGCCCGAACTATGGCTACACCTTC.

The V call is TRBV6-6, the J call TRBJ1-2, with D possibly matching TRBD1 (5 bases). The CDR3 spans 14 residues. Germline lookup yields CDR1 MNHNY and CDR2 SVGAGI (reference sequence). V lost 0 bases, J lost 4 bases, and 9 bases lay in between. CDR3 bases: TGTGCCAGCAGTTACTCGACAGAAAGCTATGGCTACACCTTC. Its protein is CASSYSTESYGYTF.

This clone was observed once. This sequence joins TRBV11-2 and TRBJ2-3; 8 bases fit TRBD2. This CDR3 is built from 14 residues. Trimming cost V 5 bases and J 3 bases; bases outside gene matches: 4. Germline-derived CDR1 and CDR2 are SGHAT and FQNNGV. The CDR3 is CASSEGLETDTQYF. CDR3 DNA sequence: TGTGCCAGCAGCGAGGGACTAGAAACAGATACGCAGTATTTT.

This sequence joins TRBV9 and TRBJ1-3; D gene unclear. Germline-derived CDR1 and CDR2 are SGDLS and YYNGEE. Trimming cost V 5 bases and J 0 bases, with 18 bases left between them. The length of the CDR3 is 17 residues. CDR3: CASSPLGSSYSGNTIYF. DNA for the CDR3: TGTGCCAGCAGTCCCCTGGGGTCTAGCTACTCTGGAAACACCATATATTTT. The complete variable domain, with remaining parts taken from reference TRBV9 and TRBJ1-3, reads DSGVTQTPKHLITATGQRVTLRCSPRSGDLSVYWYQQSLDQGLQFLIQYYNGEERAKGNILERFSAQQFPDLHSELNLSSLELGDSALYFCASSPLGSSYSGNTIYFGEGSWLTVV.

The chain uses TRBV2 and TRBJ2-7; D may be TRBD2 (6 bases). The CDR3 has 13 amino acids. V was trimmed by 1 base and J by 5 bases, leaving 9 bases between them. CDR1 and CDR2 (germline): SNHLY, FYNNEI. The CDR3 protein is CASSEGDLDEQYF. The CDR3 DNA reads TGTGCCAGCAGTGAAGGGGACTTGGACGAGCAGTACTTC.

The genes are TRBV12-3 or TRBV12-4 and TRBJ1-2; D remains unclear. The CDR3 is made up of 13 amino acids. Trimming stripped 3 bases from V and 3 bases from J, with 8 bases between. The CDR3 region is CASSFPEYYGYTF. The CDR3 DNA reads TGTGCCAGCAGTTTCCCGGAGTACTATGGCTACACCTTC.

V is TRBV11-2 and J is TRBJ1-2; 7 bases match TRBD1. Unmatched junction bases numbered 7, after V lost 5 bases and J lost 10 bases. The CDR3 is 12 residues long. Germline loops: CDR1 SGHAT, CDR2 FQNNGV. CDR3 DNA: TGTGCCAGCAGCGTCCCACAGGGGATCTACACCTTC. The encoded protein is CASSVPQGIYTF.

The CDR3 loop reads CASSLSSAAEAFF. The CDR3 DNA follows: TGTGCCAGCAGCTTGTCCTCGGCGGCTGAAGCTTTCTTT. The chain uses TRBV11-3 and TRBJ1-1, with D uncertain. CDR3 length: 13 residues. The V gene lost 3 bases and the J gene lost 6 bases, with 11 bases spanning the gap. The V gene's germline CDR1 is SGHNT and CDR2 YENEEA.

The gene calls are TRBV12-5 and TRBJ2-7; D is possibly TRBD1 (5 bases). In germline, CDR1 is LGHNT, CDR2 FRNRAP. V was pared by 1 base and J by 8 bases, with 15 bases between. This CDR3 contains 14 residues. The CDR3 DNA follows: TGTGCTAGTGGTTTGGGGACACAAGAGCCTAAGCAGTACTTC. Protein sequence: CASGLGTQEPKQYF.

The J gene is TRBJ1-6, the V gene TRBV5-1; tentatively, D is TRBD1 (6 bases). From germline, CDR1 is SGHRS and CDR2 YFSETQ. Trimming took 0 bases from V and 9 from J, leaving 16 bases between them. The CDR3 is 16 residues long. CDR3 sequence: CASSLDAAGQFSPLHF. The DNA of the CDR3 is TGCGCCAGCAGCTTGGATGCTGCCGGACAGTTTTCACCCCTCCACTTT.

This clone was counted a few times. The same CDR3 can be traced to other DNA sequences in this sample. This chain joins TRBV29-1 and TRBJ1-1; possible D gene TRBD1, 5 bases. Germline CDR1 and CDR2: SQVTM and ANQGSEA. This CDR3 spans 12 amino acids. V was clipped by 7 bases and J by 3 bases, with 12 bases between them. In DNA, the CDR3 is TGCAGCGGGAGCGGGGGGTACACTGAAGCTTTCTTT. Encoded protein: CSGSGGYTEAFF.

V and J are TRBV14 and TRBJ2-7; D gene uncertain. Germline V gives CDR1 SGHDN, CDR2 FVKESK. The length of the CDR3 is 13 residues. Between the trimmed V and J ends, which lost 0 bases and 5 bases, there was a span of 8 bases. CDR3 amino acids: CASSQDPRHEQYF. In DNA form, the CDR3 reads TGTGCCAGCAGCCAAGATCCCCGTCACGAGCAGTACTTC.

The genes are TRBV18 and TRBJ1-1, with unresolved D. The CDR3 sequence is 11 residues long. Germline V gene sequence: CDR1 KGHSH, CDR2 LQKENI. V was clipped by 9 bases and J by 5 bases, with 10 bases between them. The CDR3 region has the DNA TGTGCCAGTCGCGCAAATACTGAAGCTTTCTTT. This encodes CASRANTEAFF.

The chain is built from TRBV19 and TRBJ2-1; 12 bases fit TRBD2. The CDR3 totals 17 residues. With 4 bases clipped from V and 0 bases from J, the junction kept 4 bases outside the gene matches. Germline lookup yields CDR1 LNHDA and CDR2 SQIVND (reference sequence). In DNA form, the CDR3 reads TGTGCCAGTAGTAGAAGACTAGCGGGAGACTCCTACAATGAGCAGTTCTTC. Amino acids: CASSRRLAGDSYNEQFF.

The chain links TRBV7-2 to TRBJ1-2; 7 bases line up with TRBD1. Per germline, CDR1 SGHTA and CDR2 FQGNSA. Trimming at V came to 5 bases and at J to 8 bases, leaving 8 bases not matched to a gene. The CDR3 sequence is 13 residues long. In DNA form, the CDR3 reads TGTGCCAGCAGCACCCGACAGGGAACAGGCTACACCTTC. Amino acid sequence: CASSTRQGTGYTF. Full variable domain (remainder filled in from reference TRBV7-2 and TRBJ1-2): GAGVSQSPSNKVTEKGKDVELRCDPISGHTALYWYRQSLGQGLEFLIYFQGNSAPDKSGLPSDRFSAERTGGSVSTLTIQRTQQEDSAVYLCASSTRQGTGYTFGSGTRLTVV.

This chain's CDR3 is CATSSGRGTGVEQYF. The CDR3 DNA follows: TGTGCCACCAGCTCGGGTAGGGGGACAGGGGTTGAGCAGTACTTC. This sequence joins TRBV15 and TRBJ2-7; 10 bases match TRBD1. The CDR3 has 15 residues. Germline CDR1 is LNHNV and CDR2 is YYDKDF (reference sequence). The V segment lost 5 bases and the J segment 7 bases; nucleotides outside the gene matches: 11.